Listed below are T cell receptor beta chains from one sample, sequenced in a study of cytomegalovirus exposure and HLA in healthy donors. Sequencing was performed with immunoSEQ multiplex PCR; in TCRdb, only in-frame clones are kept and a portion is missing. Of about 160,000 clones listed, 80% to 90% are singletons. Material: PBMCs. These receptors were taken from a male donor in good health and CMV-seronegative. Each CDR3 is given with its conserved first and last residue. The D gene is left open where the match is weak. Size tells how often a clone was seen (once, few, many) or the class of an expanded clone, and some rows leave it out.

D gene,J gene,V gene,clone size,CDR3 protein,CDR3 DNA
-,TRBJ1-1,TRBV27,-,CASSQQVTTEAFF,TGTGCCAGCAGTCAACAGGTGACCACTGAAGCTTTCTTT
TRBD1,TRBJ2-3,TRBV2,-,CASSEAGGFTDTQYF,TGTGCCAGCAGTGAAGCAGGGGGCTTTACAGATACGCAGTATTTT
TRBD2,TRBJ2-1,TRBV19,-,CASSAGTSLPHEQFF,TGTGCCAGTAGTGCCGGGACTAGTTTGCCGCATGAGCAGTTCTTC
TRBD2,TRBJ2-7,TRBV28,-,CASSLPSGISYEQYF,TGTGCCAGCAGTTTGCCTAGCGGAATCTCCTACGAGCAGTACTTC
-,TRBJ2-3,TRBV28,-,CASSKAGERTDTQYF,TGTGCCAGCAGTAAAGCGGGTGAGCGCACAGATACGCAGTATTTT
TRBD2,TRBJ2-7,TRBV28,-,CASIGTSGRIAYEQYF,TGTGCCAGCATCGGGACTAGCGGGAGAATCGCCTACGAGCAGTACTTC
-,TRBJ2-3,TRBV5-6,-,CASSLEGVAGKDTQYF,TGTGCCAGCAGCTTGGAGGGGGTGGCCGGGAAGGATACGCAGTATTTT
TRBD1,TRBJ2-7,TRBV5-5,-,CASSSTGTGLSYEQYF,TGTGCCAGCAGCTCAACCGGGACAGGGCTCTCCTACGAGCAGTACTTC
TRBD1,TRBJ2-2,TRBV5-1,-,CASSLTRDRGRAGELFF,TGCGCCAGCAGCTTAACCCGGGACAGGGGGCGCGCCGGGGAGCTGTTTTTT
-,TRBJ1-2,TRBV4-3,once,CASSRSGTHNYGYTF,TGCGCCAGCAGCCGATCCGGGACACATAACTATGGCTACACCTTC
-,TRBJ2-5,TRBV11-1,-,CASSIGQIQETQYF,TGTGCCAGCAGCATCGGACAGATTCAAGAGACCCAGTACTTC
-,TRBJ2-7,TRBV4-1,-,CASSQGTVDYEQYF,TGCGCCAGCAGCCAAGGGACAGTAGACTACGAGCAGTACTTC
-,TRBJ2-7,TRBV5-1,-,CASSFQGQTYEQYF,TGCGCCAGCAGCTTTCAGGGACAAACCTACGAGCAGTACTTC
TRBD1,TRBJ1-2,TRBV6-1,-,CASSGQGRRDGYTF,TGTGCCAGCAGTGGACAGGGACGGCGAGATGGCTACACCTTC
TRBD2,TRBJ2-3,TRBV27,-,CASSFYAGATDTQYF,TGTGCCAGCAGTTTTTATGCGGGAGCCACAGATACGCAGTATTTT
-,TRBJ1-1,TRBV7-9,-,CASSQAMNTEAFF,TGTGCCAGCAGCCAGGCCATGAACACTGAAGCTTTCTTT
-,TRBJ2-1,TRBV4-3,-,CASSQGAANNEQFF,TGCGCCAGCAGCCAAGGGGCTGCCAACAATGAGCAGTTCTTC
-,TRBJ2-7,TRBV7-2,-,CASSLLGGPYEQYF,TGTGCCAGCAGCTTACTCGGCGGTCCCTACGAGCAGTACTTC
TRBD1,TRBJ1-6,TRBV27,-,CASSNQKQGLGSPLHF,TGTGCCAGCAGTAACCAAAAACAGGGGTTGGGTTCACCCCTCCACTTT
-,TRBJ2-7,TRBV9,-,CASSVSGEPYEQYF,TGTGCCAGCAGCGTGTCAGGGGAACCCTACGAGCAGTACTTC
-,TRBJ2-7,TRBV28,once,CASSLRKGDEQYF,TGTGCCAGCAGTTTAAGAAAGGGGGACGAGCAGTACTTC
-,TRBJ1-4,TRBV28,once,CASSLTVAREKLFF,TGTGCCAGCAGTTTGACAGTGGCTAGGGAAAAACTGTTTTTT